Presented here are 26 T cell receptor beta chains from one specimen sequenced in a study of blood T cell repertoires in COVID-19. TCRdb keeps only in-frame clones here, not all; method: immunoSEQ multiplex PCR. The sample consists of approximately 41,000 clones, roughly 90% of them appearing once. Sample: peripheral blood. Receptors were obtained from an elderly woman with active COVID-19.

The CDR3, as DNA: TGTGCCAGCAGCCCCTCCGGAGATACGCAGTATTTT. This sequence encodes CASSPSGDTQYF. The chain joins TRBV9 to TRBJ2-3; D not certain. This CDR3 is built from 12 residues. CDR1 SGDLS and CDR2 YYNGEE come from the germline V gene. The V end lost 4 bases, the J end lost 5 bases, and 8 bases lay between the germline ends. Drawing the rest from reference TRBV9 and TRBJ2-3, the complete variable domain is DSGVTQTPKHLITATGQRVTLRCSPRSGDLSVYWYQQSLDQGLQFLIQYYNGEERAKGNILERFSAQQFPDLHSELNLSSLELGDSALYFCASSPSGDTQYFGPGTRLTVL.

The CDR3 here is CTSSQAEASGGITDTQYF. DNA for the CDR3: TGCACCAGCAGCCAAGCGGAGGCTAGCGGGGGGATCACAGATACGCAGTATTTT. The rearrangement uses TRBV1 and TRBJ2-3; TRBD2 reflects the table's D call only, with no check against the DNA. TRBV1 is flagged as a pseudogene. This CDR3 comprises 18 residues.

The rearrangement links TRBV28 to TRBJ1-3; tentative D call: TRBD1 (5 bases). CDR1 MDHEN and CDR2 SYDVKM come from the germline V gene. V was clipped by 1 base and J by 1 base, with 8 bases between them. The CDR3 covers 15 residues. CDR3 residues: CASSLSGYSGNTIYF. Written as DNA, the CDR3 is TGTGCCAGCAGTTTATCAGGGTATTCTGGAAACACCATATATTTT.

The V gene is TRBV5-1, the J gene TRBJ2-1; D ambiguous. In germline, CDR1 is SGHRS, CDR2 YFSETQ. V shed 3 bases and J shed 7 bases, with 14 bases lying between them. The CDR3 is 14 residues long. The CDR3: CASSYQSFGNEQFF. CDR3 DNA: TGCGCCAGCAGCTACCAGAGTTTCGGGAATGAGCAGTTCTTC.

The chain employs TRBV24-1 and TRBJ1-2; 9 bases are a match to TRBD1. Germline loops: CDR1 KGHDR, CDR2 SFDVKD. V trimming: 7 bases; J trimming: 8 bases; junction bases outside the gene matches: 7. CDR3 length equals 13 residues. Written as DNA, the CDR3 is TGTGCCACCAGCGGACAGGGGACGAGGGGCTACACCTTC. Translating it yields CATSGQGTRGYTF.

The genes are TRBV6-5 and TRBJ2-7; 10 bases are shared with TRBD2. The CDR3 sequence is 15 residues long. From germline, CDR1 is MNHEY and CDR2 SVGAGI. V lost 6 bases to trimming and J lost 5 bases; unmatched junction nucleotides: 10. CDR3 sequence reads: CASRSAGLASNEQYF. The CDR3 region has the DNA TGTGCCAGCAGGTCTGCGGGACTAGCGTCAAACGAGCAGTACTTC.

The gene calls are TRBV5-1 and TRBJ1-2; D is possibly TRBD1 (6 bases). The CDR3 totals 15 residues. The ends were cut back, 5 bases at V and 1 base at J, with 15 bases in the middle. Germline V gene data show CDR1 as SGHRS and CDR2 as YFSETQ. The CDR3 nucleotides are TGCGCCAGCAGGGATGGACAGTCTCTTAACTATGGCTACACCTTC. The encoded protein is CASRDGQSLNYGYTF.

The J gene is TRBJ2-7, the V gene TRBV2; TRBD1 might be the D (6 bases). Germline V gene lookup returns CDR1 SNHLY and CDR2 FYNNEI. This CDR3 has 11 residues. V was shortened by 11 bases and J by 3 bases, with 11 bases between the two germline ends. The CDR3, as DNA: TGTGCCGGCGGCAGGGGCTACGAGCAGTACTTC. Translated, it gives CAGGRGYEQYF.

V and J are TRBV7-2 and TRBJ2-1; 7 bases match TRBD2. V was clipped by 5 bases and J by 6 bases; unmatched bases: 10. This CDR3 has 15 residues. Looked up from germline, CDR1 is SGHTA and CDR2 is FQGNSA. CDR3 DNA: TGTGCCAGCAGCCCCCCAGGCGGGGGATCCAATGAGCAGTTCTTC. Its protein product is CASSPPGGGSNEQFF. Filled out from reference TRBV7-2 and TRBJ2-1, the complete variable domain reads GAGVSQSPSNKVTEKGKDVELRCDPISGHTALYWYRQSLGQGLEFLIYFQGNSAPDKSGLPSDRFSAERTGGSVSTLTIQRTQQEDSAVYLCASSPPGGGSNEQFFGPGTRLTVL.

The chain is built from TRBV6-5 and TRBJ2-1; D is unclear. Trimming took 0 bases from V and 7 from J, leaving 7 bases between them. The CDR3 loop spans 13 amino acids. Looked up from germline, CDR1 is MNHEY and CDR2 is SVGAGI. The CDR3 protein is CASSYSSKNEQFF. Written as DNA, the CDR3 is TGTGCCAGCAGTTACTCGAGTAAAAATGAGCAGTTCTTC.

The rearrangement joins TRBV19 to TRBJ1-5; TRBD1 matches 8 bases. The CDR3 loop spans 15 amino acids. Germline V gene data show CDR1 as LNHDA and CDR2 as SQIVND (reference sequence). J gave up 6 bases and V 5 bases, and 9 bases lay outside the gene matches. The CDR3 nucleotides read TGTGCCAGTAGTCCAAGCCAGGGGGCTTTTCAGCCCCAGCATTTT. Its protein is CASSPSQGAFQPQHF.

In DNA form, the CDR3 reads TGTGCCAGCAGTTTGGGCGGGGAGAATGAAAAACTGTTTTTT. Translated, it gives CASSLGGENEKLFF. This sequence joins TRBV6-6 and TRBJ1-4; D unclear. V dropped 4 bases and J dropped 5 bases, with 11 bases sitting between them. This CDR3 has 14 residues. The germline V gene encodes CDR1 MNHNY and CDR2 SVGAGI (reference sequence).

This chain uses TRBV4-1 with TRBJ2-7; unclear D gene. The V gene's germline CDR1 is MGHRA and CDR2 YSYEKL. The CDR3 covers 14 residues. V lost 1 base and J 3 bases, leaving 10 bases between the germline ends. The CDR3 loop is CASSQGPADYEQYF. Here the CDR3 DNA reads TGCGCCAGCAGCCAAGGCCCGGCGGACTACGAGCAGTACTTC.

The gene calls are TRBV10-2 and TRBJ2-5; tentative D call: TRBD1 (6 bases). The V gene lost 7 bases and the J gene lost 0 bases, with 9 bases spanning the gap. CDR3 length equals 13 residues. Germline V CDR1 and CDR2: WSHSY, SAAADI. CDR3 protein: CASIGQYQETQYF. DNA for the CDR3: TGCGCCAGCATAGGACAGTACCAAGAGACCCAGTACTTC.

V and J are TRBV7-2 and TRBJ1-2, with 8 bases fitting TRBD1. This CDR3 contains 13 residues. Germline V lookup: CDR1 SGHTA, CDR2 FQGNSA. The V and J ends lost 6 bases and 4 bases, in that order; junction bases with no gene match: 4. The CDR3: CASRFDRGYGYTF. For the CDR3, the DNA is TGTGCCAGCAGATTTGACAGGGGCTATGGCTACACCTTC.

The chain joins TRBV10-3 to TRBJ2-2, with 9 nucleotides matching TRBD2. Germline V lookup: CDR1 ENHRY, CDR2 SYGVKD. The CDR3 spans 19 residues. Trimming at V came to 3 bases and at J to 5 bases, leaving 16 bases not matched to a gene. The CDR3 DNA reads TGTGCCATCAGTGATTCTAGGCCTAGCGGGGTCGTTAAGACCGGGGAGCTGTTTTTT. Encoded protein: CAISDSRPSGVVKTGELFF.

V usage is TRBV6-6 and J usage is TRBJ1-1, with TRBD1 identical over 7 bases. The CDR3 extends over 13 amino acids. Germline V gene sequence: CDR1 MNHNY, CDR2 SVGAGI (reference sequence). With 8 bases clipped from V and 6 bases from J, the junction kept 9 bases outside the gene matches. CDR3 DNA sequence: TGTGCCAGCCGTCATCTAGGGGGCCCTGAAGCTTTCTTT. Its protein is CASRHLGGPEAFF.

This clone was counted a single time. The chain recombines TRBV2 with TRBJ1-2, with TRBD1 matching 10 bases. V shed 9 bases and J 8 bases; nucleotides not matched to a gene: 9. CDR1 is SNHLY, CDR2 FYNNEI, per germline. This CDR3 contains 13 residues. The CDR3 bases are TGTGCCAGTAACCGGGACAGGGGCGAGGGCTACACCTTC. This translates into CASNRDRGEGYTF.

V gene TRBV28 combines with J gene TRBJ1-1, with D perhaps TRBD1 (5 bases). The CDR3 has 16 amino acids. Germline lookup yields CDR1 MDHEN and CDR2 SYDVKM. The V end lost 3 bases, the J end lost 7 bases, and 21 bases lay between the germline ends. The CDR3 DNA reads as TGTGCCAGCAGTTTGACGAATGGGGGGGTATCTGGTGAAGCTTTCTTT. It specifies CASSLTNGGVSGEAFF.

This clone was observed a single time. The chain recombines TRBV6-5 with TRBJ1-1; 9 bases fit TRBD1. CDR3 length: 14 amino acids. CDR1 MNHEY and CDR2 SVGAGI come from the germline V gene. V lost 3 bases and J lost 6; bases outside the gene matches: 5. CDR3: CASSYQQGAAEAFF. The CDR3 DNA follows: TGTGCCAGCAGTTATCAACAGGGGGCTGCTGAAGCTTTCTTT.

The V gene is TRBV6-5, the J gene TRBJ1-4; TRBD1 agrees at 10 bases. CDR1 is MNHEY, CDR2 SVGAGI, per germline. The CDR3 totals 15 residues. J lost 3 bases, V lost 6 bases, and 4 bases had no gene match. The CDR3 protein is CASRGQGLANEKLFF. In nucleotides, the CDR3 is TGTGCCAGCAGGGGACAGGGGCTCGCTAATGAAAAACTGTTTTTT.

This clone was counted only a few times. The genes are TRBV10-1 and TRBJ1-2, with TRBD1 matching over 11 bases. Trimming took 6 bases from V and 6 from J; bases not matched to a gene: 9. The CDR3 loop spans 15 amino acids. Germline CDR1 reads WNHNN; CDR2 reads SYGVQD (reference sequence). The CDR3 region is CASRVPGQGGNGYTF. The CDR3 coding sequence is TGCGCCAGCAGGGTTCCGGGACAGGGGGGAAATGGCTACACCTTC.

This sequence joins TRBV27 and TRBJ2-3; 7 bases match TRBD2. CDR1 and CDR2 (germline): MNHEY, SMNVEV (reference sequence). Trimming removed 3 bases from V and 1 base from J; junction bases left unmatched: 4. The CDR3 is 15 residues long. The CDR3 nucleotides are TGTGCCAGCAGTTTCCTAGCGGCCCGCACAGATACGCAGTATTTT. It specifies CASSFLAARTDTQYF.

The V and J genes are TRBV5-5 and TRBJ1-1; 7 nucleotides match TRBD1. Germline trimming cut 4 bases from V and 1 base from J; bases unmatched to any gene: 4. The CDR3 has 14 amino acids. Germline loops: CDR1 SGHKS, CDR2 YYEKEE (reference sequence). The CDR3 spells CASSVTGTNTEAFF. CDR3 coding DNA: TGTGCCAGCAGCGTGACAGGGACGAACACTGAAGCTTTCTTT.

The V gene is TRBV27, the J gene TRBJ2-1, with TRBD2 identical over 12 bases. The V and J ends lost 7 bases and 3 bases, in that order; junction bases with no gene match: 19. This CDR3 region has 20 residues. Germline loops: CDR1 MNHEY, CDR2 SMNVEV (reference sequence). CDR3 region: CASIIQGRTSGGPFYNEQFF. The DNA of the CDR3 is TGTGCCAGCATTATCCAGGGGAGAACTAGCGGGGGGCCCTTCTACAATGAGCAGTTCTTC.

This chain connects TRBV4-3 to TRBJ2-1; 9 bases line up with TRBD2. With V trimmed by 4 bases and J by 3 bases, 19 bases remained unmatched. The CDR3 totals 20 residues. CDR1 LGHNA and CDR2 YSLEER come from the germline V gene. This CDR3 is CASSPQTDWGVAGVYNEQFF. The CDR3 DNA reads as TGCGCCAGCAGCCCCCAAACGGACTGGGGGGTAGCGGGGGTCTACAATGAGCAGTTCTTC.